These 5 T cell receptor beta chains originate from one sample sequenced in a study of Graves' ophthalmopathy and Graves' hyperthyroidism. Investigators amplified TCR beta CDR3 regions from RNA transcripts. HTBI primers served in a first-round RT-PCR, which a second-round multiplex PCR followed. TCRdb re-called the multiplex PCR reads through MiXCR, storing one row per CDR3 protein. The sample consists of around 1,200,000 distinct CDR3 sequences, around a third of them appearing once. The sample was peripheral blood or thyroid tissue (not recorded which). These receptor sequences come from an adult man with Graves' hyperthyroidism.

Note on this clonotype: It may be a read error: a sequence one base away is much more abundant. The chain employs TRBV2 and TRBJ2-7; tentative D call: TRBD2 (6 bases). Germline-derived CDR1 and CDR2 are SNHLY and FYNNEI. The CDR3 consists of 15 residues. As DNA, the CDR3 is TGTGTCAGCAGACTCACTGGGGGGAGCTCCTACGAGCAGTACTTC. Translating it yields CVSRLTGGSSYEQYF.

This clonotype was recorded many times. V gene TRBV15 combines with J gene TRBJ1-1; D ambiguous. The CDR3 totals 14 residues. V dropped 0 bases and J dropped 6 bases, with 11 bases sitting between them. Germline CDR1 is LNHNV and CDR2 is YYDKDF (reference sequence). The CDR3 DNA reads as TGTGCCACCAGCAGAGATAAAGCGTCTTCTGAAGCTTTCTTT. It codes for CATSRDKASSEAFF.

Many counts were recorded for this clonotype. This sequence joins TRBV7-8 and TRBJ1-2; 7 bases match TRBD1. Germline V gives CDR1 SGHVS, CDR2 FQNEAQ. The trim removed 3 bases at V and 3 bases at J, leaving 1 base unmatched. CDR3 length equals 13 residues. This CDR3 is CASSFDRDYGYTF. CDR3 nucleotide sequence: TGTGCCAGCAGCTTCGACAGGGACTATGGCTACACCTTC.

This clonotype was detected ten times or more. The V call is TRBV30, the J call TRBJ1-1; no firm D call. Germline V gives CDR1 GTSNPN, CDR2 SVGIG (reference sequence). The CDR3 covers 12 residues. The ends were cut back, 3 bases at V and 1 base at J, with 6 bases in the middle. CDR3 sequence reads: CAWRRRNTEAFF. The CDR3 nucleotides are TGTGCCTGGAGACGGAGGAACACTGAAGCTTTCTTT.

A note on this clonotype: Compared with germline, one end of the junction differs, possibly owing to a read error. The rearrangement joins TRBV28 to TRBJ2-7; D is possibly TRBD1 (6 bases). Germline lookup yields CDR1 MDHEN and CDR2 SYDVKM. This CDR3 comprises 15 residues. The CDR3 is CANSPPPDSSYEQYF. The CDR3 DNA follows: TGTGCCAACAGTCCTCCTCCGGACAGCTCCTACGAGCAGTACTTC.